These 9 T cell receptor beta chains share one sample of origin, sequenced in a study of CD8+CD57+ T cells in acquired aplastic anemia. The use of genomic DNA as template underpinned the TCR beta VDJ and CDR3 profiling. Each CDR3 protein gets one entry after TCRdb re-called the reads with MiXCR. The table shows fewer than 150,000 distinct CDR3 sequences, with 48% occurring only once. Sequenced sample: sorted CD4+, CD8+, or CD8+CD57+ T cells (not recorded which) from PBMCs. These receptors were taken from a human donor in good health, serving as a control.

This clonotype has a count of ten or more. The CDR3 region has the DNA TGCAGTGCTAGGATGACTAGCGGGGGGGCGTACAATGAGCAGTTCTTC. Amino acids: CSARMTSGGAYNEQFF. This chain joins TRBV20-1 and TRBJ2-1, with 14 nucleotides matching TRBD2. The CDR3 spans 16 residues. The trim removed 3 bases at V and 4 bases at J, leaving 5 bases unmatched. The germline V gene encodes CDR1 DFQATT and CDR2 SNEGSKA (reference sequence).

The CDR3 loop reads CASLGPGRKETQYF. For the CDR3, the DNA is TGTGCCAGCTTAGGGCCGGGACGAAAAGAGACCCAGTACTTC. The chain carries TRBV18 and TRBJ2-5; the D call may be TRBD1 or TRBD2 (5 bases each). Trimming removed 7 bases from V and 3 bases from J, with 15 bases in between. Germline V CDR1 and CDR2: KGHSH, LQKENI. The CDR3 covers 14 residues. The complete variable domain, with remaining parts taken from reference TRBV18 and TRBJ2-5, reads NAGVMQNPRHLVRRRGQEARLRCSPMKGHSHVYWYRQLPEEGLKFMVYLQKENIIDESGMPKERFSAEFPKEGPSILRIQQVVRGDSAAYFCASLGPGRKETQYFGPGTRLLVL.

This clonotype was counted ten times or more. This chain links TRBV19 with TRBJ1-3; possible D gene TRBD1, 5 bases. CDR3 length: 17 residues. Germline assignment: CDR1 LNHDA and CDR2 SQIVND (reference sequence). V was clipped by 7 bases and J by 0 bases, with 19 bases between them. In nucleotides, the CDR3 is TGTGCCAGTAACCGCCCAGGGTCCGCGCCCTCTGGAAACACCATATATTTT. Translated, it gives CASNRPGSAPSGNTIYF.

In its sample, this clonotype was seen a few times. The CDR3 bases are TGTGCCATCGAGGGACAGGGTCCTTCTGGGGCCAACGTCCTGACTTTC. Protein: CAIEGQGPSGANVLTF. The rearrangement joins TRBV10-3 to TRBJ2-6; 9 bases map to TRBD1. The junction had 6 bases not matched to a gene; V was cut back by 8 bases and J by 1 base. The CDR3 extends over 16 amino acids. The germline V gene encodes CDR1 ENHRY and CDR2 SYGVKD.

V is TRBV29-1 and J is TRBJ1-1, with 9 bases aligning to TRBD1. The CDR3 consists of 14 residues. V gave up 6 bases and J gave up 4 bases; unmatched junction bases: 9. Per germline, CDR1 SQVTM and CDR2 ANQGSEA. The CDR3 region is CSVPGQGWATEAFF. In nucleotides, the CDR3 is TGCAGCGTCCCGGGACAGGGCTGGGCCACTGAAGCTTTCTTT. Together with reference TRBV29-1 and TRBJ1-1, the CDR3 gives the full variable domain: SAVISQKPSRDICQRGTSLTIQCQVDSQVTMMFWYRQQPGQSLTLIATANQGSEATYESGFVIDKFPISRPNLTFSTLTVSNMSPEDSSIYLCSVPGQGWATEAFFGQGTRLTVV.

This clonotype was counted a few times. The V call is TRBV5-4, the J call TRBJ1-2, with 7 bases matching TRBD1. The CDR3 contains 13 residues. Germline V gene lookup returns CDR1 SGHNT and CDR2 YYREEE (reference sequence). V shed 4 bases, J shed 3 bases, and the junction held 3 bases outside the gene matches. CDR3 sequence: CASSSTGDYGYTF. CDR3 in DNA: TGTGCCAGCAGCAGCACAGGGGACTATGGCTACACCTTC.

The V and J genes are TRBV2 and TRBJ2-7, with 8 bases fitting TRBD1. The J segment lost 4 bases and the V segment lost 5 bases, leaving 10 bases of the junction unmatched. Germline loops: CDR1 SNHLY, CDR2 FYNNEI. The CDR3 sequence is 15 residues long. CDR3 sequence reads: CASSYGPGQVYEQYF. CDR3 DNA sequence: TGTGCCAGCAGTTACGGCCCGGGACAGGTTTACGAGCAGTACTTC.

A remark on this clonotype: A much larger clone differs by one base, so this may be a read error. This chain connects TRBV3-1 to TRBJ1-3; a weak D match, TRBD1 (6 bases). V lost 1 base and J lost 9, with 16 bases in between. Germline V gene sequence: CDR1 LGHDT, CDR2 YNNKEL (reference sequence). The CDR3 is made up of 15 amino acids. CDR3 nucleotides: TGTGCCAGCAGCCAAGGGTGGAGGACAGCCTTCACCATATATTTT. This codes for CASSQGWRTAFTIYF.

The chain joins TRBV19 to TRBJ1-6, with D possibly being TRBD1 (5 bases). Germline V gene sequence: CDR1 LNHDA, CDR2 SQIVND (reference sequence). The CDR3 length is 16 residues. V was pared by 7 bases and J by 9 bases, with 22 bases between. CDR3 bases: TGTGCCAGTAATGGGGCAAACGGAATAATGGGTTCACCCCTCCACTTT. This codes for CASNGANGIMGSPLHF.